Described below is a single T cell receptor (beta chain) sequence and its context. The germline CDR1 and CDR2 sequences are SEHNR and FQNEAQ (reference sequence). The CDR3 has 16 residues. The ends were cut back, 4 bases at V and 0 bases at J, with 12 bases in the middle. The data originate from a study of cytomegalovirus exposure and HLA in healthy donors. This PCR relied on a set of 60 Vbeta primers and 13 Jbeta primers. Using immunoSEQ multiplex PCR, the repertoire was profiled, and TCRdb retains in-frame clones only, with some absent. Of roughly 130,000 clones listed, 55% to 75% are singletons. What was sequenced was PBMCs. The source of this sequence is a human donor in good health. The chain is built from TRBV7-9 and TRBJ1-4, with D hard to call. CDR3 sequence: CASSSSTSTTNEKLFF. The CDR3 DNA reads as TGTGCCAGCAGCTCCTCGACATCGACAACTAATGAAAAACTGTTTTTT.